One and the same sample provided the 24 T cell receptor beta chains below, sequenced in a study of cytomegalovirus exposure and HLA in healthy donors. The PCR was carried out with 60 Vbeta primers and 13 Jbeta primers. Sequenced by immunoSEQ multiplex PCR; TCRdb stores in-frame clones only, minus some. Its listing shows just under 90,000 clones. Sequenced sample: PBMCs. The receptors were sampled from a girl aged 5-17 years in good health and CMV-seropositive.

This chain uses TRBV29-1 with TRBJ1-4; a possible D gene is TRBD1 (5 bases). Trimming removed 5 bases from V and 8 bases from J, with 12 bases in between. Germline loops: CDR1 SQVTM, CDR2 ANQGSEA. The CDR3 loop spans 12 amino acids. CDR3 amino acids: CSVRRGSEKLFF. The CDR3 DNA reads as TGCAGCGTTAGGAGGGGTTCGGAAAAACTGTTTTTT. The variable domain in full, with the rest retrieved from reference TRBV29-1 and TRBJ1-4, is SAVISQKPSRDICQRGTSLTIQCQVDSQVTMMFWYRQQPGQSLTLIATANQGSEATYESGFVIDKFPISRPNLTFSTLTVSNMSPEDSSIYLCSVRRGSEKLFFGSGTQLSVL.

The rearrangement uses TRBV7-9 and TRBJ2-6; a weak D match, TRBD1 (7 bases). The length of the CDR3 is 19 residues. V was cut by 1 base and J by 0 bases, with 16 bases left in between. The germline CDR1 and CDR2 sequences are SEHNR and FQNEAQ (reference sequence). The CDR3 reads CASSLDRGTVRSGANVLTF. In DNA form, the CDR3 reads TGTGCCAGCAGCTTAGATCGGGGGACAGTCCGCTCTGGGGCCAACGTCCTGACTTTC.

This chain links TRBV16 with TRBJ2-3; D is ambiguous. Germline CDR1 KGHSY, CDR2 FQNENV. Trimming stripped 0 bases from V and 4 bases from J, with 8 bases between. The CDR3 sequence is 14 residues long. The CDR3 DNA reads as TGTGCCAGCAGCCAATCGAGATCCGCAGATACGCAGTATTTT. The encoded protein is CASSQSRSADTQYF.

The rearrangement uses TRBV9 and TRBJ2-2; D may be TRBD2 (5 bases). The CDR3 totals 12 residues. Trimming removed 7 bases from V and 4 bases from J, with 8 bases in between. The germline gives CDR1 SGDLS, CDR2 YYNGEE. The CDR3 region has the DNA TGTGCCAGCCGGGGTTTCACCGGGGAGCTGTTTTTT. Translation: CASRGFTGELFF.

V and J are TRBV30 and TRBJ1-1, with a possible D match to TRBD1 (6 bases). The CDR3 has 13 residues. Per germline, CDR1 GTSNPN and CDR2 SVGIG (reference sequence). V lost 4 bases and J 1 base, leaving 10 bases between the germline ends. Here the CDR3 DNA reads TGTGCCTGGATGGGGACAAAGAACACTGAAGCTTTCTTT. Protein: CAWMGTKNTEAFF.

The V and J genes are TRBV4-1 and TRBJ2-3; no clear D gene. This CDR3 region has 12 residues. V was cut by 0 bases and J by 14 bases, with 12 bases left in between. Looked up from germline, CDR1 is MGHRA and CDR2 is YSYEKL. CDR3 residues: CASSQDLLSGYF. DNA for the CDR3: TGCGCCAGCAGCCAAGATCTTTTATCGGGGTATTTT.

The rearrangement links TRBV6-5 to TRBJ2-7; the D is unclear. The CDR3 extends over 14 amino acids. In germline, CDR1 is MNHEY, CDR2 SVGAGI. Trimming pared 1 base from V and 2 bases from J, leaving 9 bases between. The CDR3 region has the DNA TGTGCCAGCAGTTACTGGCAGGCGACCTACGAGCAGTACTTC. Its translation is CASSYWQATYEQYF.

This sequence joins TRBV4-2 and TRBJ2-2; 8 positions match TRBD2. Germline V gene lookup returns CDR1 LGHNA and CDR2 YNFKEQ. The junction had 2 bases not matched to a gene; V was cut back by 1 base and J by 4 bases. The length of the CDR3 is 15 residues. The CDR3 DNA follows: TGTGCCAGCAGCCAAGTTGCGGGGGGCACCGGGGAGCTGTTTTTT. It is translated as CASSQVAGGTGELFF.

This chain uses TRBV15 with TRBJ2-7, with 7 bases matching TRBD2. V lost 0 bases, J lost 3 bases, and 2 bases stayed unmatched. The V gene's germline CDR1 is LNHNV and CDR2 YYDKDF (reference sequence). The CDR3 spans 14 residues. Here the CDR3 reads CATSREVAGYEQYV. As DNA, the CDR3 is TGTGCCACCAGCAGAGAAGTAGCGGGCTACGAGCAGTACGTC.

The chain combines TRBV7-2 with TRBJ2-7; 7 nucleotides line up with TRBD1. Germline CDR1 SGHTA, CDR2 FQGNSA. V lost 1 base, J lost 3 bases, and 3 bases stayed unmatched. This CDR3 spans 14 amino acids. CDR3 nucleotide sequence: TGTGCCAGCAGCTTAGACAGACAGGGCTACGAGCAGTACTTC. This translates into CASSLDRQGYEQYF.

CDR3 DNA sequence: TGTGCCAGCAGCGGGGGCAGGGCCGCCTACGAGCAGTACTTC. Protein product: CASSGGRAAYEQYF. The V call is TRBV9, the J call TRBJ2-7; possible D gene TRBD1, 5 bases. V lost 3 bases to trimming and J lost 2 bases, with 12 bases between them. Germline loops: CDR1 SGDLS, CDR2 YYNGEE. The CDR3 is 14 residues long.

This chain uses TRBV29-1 with TRBJ1-1, with 12 positions matching TRBD1. From germline, CDR1 is SQVTM and CDR2 ANQGSEA. This CDR3 has 18 amino acids. V shed 1 base and J 6 bases; nucleotides not matched to a gene: 15. In DNA, the CDR3 is TGCAGCGTTGAAGGGGTTTGGGACAGGGGGCTAGGGACACCTGAAGCTTTCTTT. It specifies CSVEGVWDRGLGTPEAFF.

The chain uses TRBV9 and TRBJ1-5, with D perhaps matching TRBD1 (6 bases). The V end was cut by 4 bases, the J end by 3 bases, with 11 bases between. The CDR3 contains 14 residues. Germline V lookup: CDR1 SGDLS, CDR2 YYNGEE. CDR3 protein: CASSRGGINQPQHF. DNA for the CDR3: TGTGCCAGCAGCAGGGGGGGGATCAATCAGCCCCAGCATTTT.

A word on this clone: At one boundary the junction diverges from the germline segment, which might be a read error. The CDR3: CASSLGTSGGEDTQYF. The CDR3 bases are TGTGCCAGCAGCCTTGGGACTAGCGGGGGTGAAGACACCCAGTACTTC. The chain has TRBV4-2 and TRBJ2-5; 14 bases line up with TRBD2. The CDR3 has 16 residues. The V gene's germline CDR1 is LGHNA and CDR2 YNFKEQ.

The rearrangement links TRBV5-1 to TRBJ2-6; the match to TRBD1 covers 7 bases. CDR1 SGHRS and CDR2 YFSETQ come from the germline V gene. The CDR3 runs 17 residues. The V segment lost 4 bases and the J segment 2 bases; nucleotides outside the gene matches: 9. Written as DNA, the CDR3 is TGCGCCAGCAGCCTTCGTGCAGGGGGAGCTGGGGCCAACGTCCTGACTTTC. It translates to CASSLRAGGAGANVLTF. The whole variable domain, filled in from reference TRBV5-1 and TRBJ2-6, reads KAGVTQTPRYLIKTRGQQVTLSCSPISGHRSVSWYQQTPGQGLQFLFEYFSETQRNKGNFPGRFSGRQFSNSRSEMNVSTLELGDSALYLCASSLRAGGAGANVLTFGAGSRLTVL.

The V and J genes are TRBV6-1 and TRBJ2-7, with D perhaps matching TRBD2 (5 bases). This CDR3 region has 14 residues. V lost 2 bases and J lost 6, with 14 bases in between. CDR1 and CDR2 (germline): MNHNS, SASEGT. CDR3 coding DNA: TGTGCCAGCAGTGAACAGCGGAGCCTCTCCGAGCAGTACTTC. It is translated as CASSEQRSLSEQYF.

The chain combines TRBV9 with TRBJ2-1, with unresolved D. Per germline, CDR1 SGDLS and CDR2 YYNGEE. The ends were cut back, 0 bases at V and 0 bases at J, with 7 bases in the middle. The CDR3 runs 15 residues. CDR3 nucleotide sequence: TGTGCCAGCAGCGTAGCCGTTTCCTCCTACAATGAGCAGTTCTTC. Translation: CASSVAVSSYNEQFF.

This chain joins TRBV2 and TRBJ2-1; D possibly corresponds to TRBD1 (6 bases). The CDR3 sequence is 15 residues long. CDR1 is SNHLY, CDR2 FYNNEI, per germline. The V gene lost 1 base and the J gene lost 5 bases, with 12 bases spanning the gap. CDR3 DNA: TGTGCCAGCAGTGAAGAGAGACAGGACGACAATGAGCAGTTCTTC. As protein: CASSEERQDDNEQFF.

The J gene is TRBJ2-5, the V gene TRBV6-5, with D hard to call. V lost 10 bases and J lost 5, with 11 bases in between. The V gene's germline CDR1 is MNHEY and CDR2 SVGAGI. The CDR3 is 11 residues long. The CDR3 reads CATSTLETQYF. The DNA for the CDR3 is TGTGCCACCTCGACTCTGGAGACCCAGTACTTC.

The rearrangement links TRBV5-6 to TRBJ2-1; 9 positions agree with TRBD1. V was clipped by 4 bases and J by 9 bases; unmatched bases: 8. The CDR3 sequence is 14 residues long. Looked up from germline, CDR1 is SGHDT and CDR2 is YYEEEE. This CDR3 reads CASSRGTGRSEQFF. For the CDR3, the DNA is TGTGCCAGCAGCCGTGGGACAGGGAGGAGTGAGCAGTTCTTC.

J is TRBJ2-5 and V is TRBV7-2, with D tentatively TRBD1 (5 bases). Trimming removed 7 bases at V and 0 bases at J, with 12 bases between. Looked up from germline, CDR1 is SGHTA and CDR2 is FQGNSA. The CDR3 totals 14 residues. In nucleotides, the CDR3 is TGTGCCAGCAACATTGACAGAGACCAAGAGACCCAGTACTTC. Protein sequence: CASNIDRDQETQYF.

This rearrangement joins TRBV15 to TRBJ2-7; maybe TRBD1 (5 bases). The V end lost 0 bases, the J end lost 4 bases, and 10 bases lay between the germline ends. The CDR3 is 14 residues long. Germline assignment: CDR1 LNHNV and CDR2 YYDKDF (reference sequence). The CDR3 region is CATSRDRVTYEQYF. DNA for the CDR3: TGTGCCACCAGCAGAGACAGGGTAACATACGAGCAGTACTTC.

The gene calls are TRBV7-9 and TRBJ2-1; TRBD2 matches at 10 bases. The CDR3 is 16 residues long. With V trimmed by 5 bases and J by 8 bases, 12 bases remained unmatched. Germline CDR1 and CDR2: SEHNR and FQNEAQ (reference sequence). The CDR3: CASSPGASGGIDEQFF. CDR3 nucleotide sequence: TGTGCCAGCAGCCCAGGGGCTAGCGGGGGAATCGATGAGCAGTTCTTC.

The chain employs TRBV19 and TRBJ1-5, with TRBD1 identical over 7 bases. The CDR3 is made up of 13 amino acids. J lost 5 bases, V lost 7 bases, and 5 bases had no gene match. Germline CDR1 reads LNHDA; CDR2 reads SQIVND (reference sequence). The CDR3 nucleotides read TGTGCCAGTAAAGATCAGGGGGATCAGCCCCAGCATTTT. Translated, it gives CASKDQGDQPQHF.